A single T cell receptor beta chain is shown here with its context. No antigen is known for it. Base-call qualities are not available, and no considerably larger clone is one nucleotide away. The record originates from a study of blood T cell repertoires in COVID-19 (dated by TCRdb to 2019 to 2021). Background for the entire study: Samples from collaborators originated in the United States, Italy and Spain and spanned both the acute and convalescent phases of COVID-19. The material from the prospective study consisted of cDNA or gDNA derived from T cells, B-cell-depleted T cells, or PBMCs. Where HLA class I and class II types were available, the types were taken from metadata supplied by the sample provider, not from assay-based typing. Deeply sampled blood TCRbeta repertoires from subjects exposed to, actively infected with, or recovered from COVID-19 were included in the dataset. Nearly every sample came with metadata listing a de-identified subject ID, COVID-19 status, age in years and sex. The repertoires were released in a freely available public database meant as a resource for research on the immune response to SARS-CoV-2. The samples were drawn from two sources: the first 160 participants of the ongoing ImmuneRACE study, and 950 to 1,500 subjects contributed by 6 global collaborators. What the research found in general, with its limitations: How much clinical and demographic metadata was included differed by source and by participant, and the metadata was provided uncurated.

TCRbeta CDR3 regions were amplified from genomic DNA using the immunoSEQ Assay, a bias-controlled multiplex PCR. Per the source publication's procedure: The number of nucleated cells in each sample was estimated from the amplification of reference gene primers within the assay. To quantify the absolute abundance of each unique TCRbeta CDR3 rearrangement, sequence reads were collapsed and filtered. For each sample, productive Simpson clonality was calculated as the square root of Simpson's diversity index over productive rearrangements. Imported from immuneACCESS, the table was reduced by TCRdb to in-frame sequences with V and J called. These copies leave out some clones; in studies compared against another copy, an unresolved V gene accounts for under half, and the cause of the remainder is not known. V, J and clone size are taken as reported in that table, and D and trimming were inferred from the DNA itself. The sample table shows just under 300,000 clones, and around nine tenths are seen once. The top ten clones comprise 1% to 1.5% of the sample.

Collaborating institutions collected whole blood in K2EDTA tubes following their own protocols. Collaborator samples were shipped for TCRbeta analysis as frozen whole blood, isolated PBMCs, or DNA extracted from either sample type. Trimming removed 9 bases from V and 3 bases from J; the gene matches leave 6 bases unexplained. Based on the germline V gene (reference sequence), the CDR1 and CDR2 sequences are LNHDA and SQIVND. Including cysteine and phenylalanine, the CDR3 has 14 amino acids. Only the CDR3 portion is preserved as DNA: 42 bases, with reading frame beginning at the first base. The chain couples TRBV19 to TRBJ1-5, with 9 middle bases fitting TRBD1. This TCR came from a man in his 70s with acute or convalescent COVID-19. Specimen: peripheral blood. The sequenced DNA is TGTGCCAGCGACACAGGGGGCTACAATCAGCCCCAGCATTTT. Translated, this is CASDTGGYNQPQHF.